This T cell receptor (beta chain) was sequenced in a study of response to subunit inactivated influenza vaccine. Study results and caveats: The authors proposed limited new T cell recruitment per seasonal influenza vaccination.

This clonotype was found a few times. Its specificity is unknown. The CDR3 spans 15 residues. V lost 4 bases to trimming and J lost 1 base, with 11 bases between them. Germline assignment: CDR1 MDHEN and CDR2 SYDVKM. Each CDR3 protein is one row after TCRdb ran MiXCR on the RT-PCR reads. The sample includes roughly 500,000 distinct CDR3 sequences, 16% of them seen just once. The sequencing used CD4+ T cells sorted from PBMCs, collected around 25 months after vaccination. This chain links TRBV28 with TRBJ1-5; D ambiguous. This receptor was identified in a man between 50 and 75 years old who received an inactivated influenza vaccine. The CDR3 DNA sequence: TGTGCCAGCAGTTCAGGACTGCAGAGCAATCAGCCCCAGCATTTT. Its protein product is CASSSGLQSNQPQHF.